The clone carrying this TCR beta chain was counted many times. CDR1 is MNHNS and CDR2 is SASEGT in the germline V gene. Trimming took off 6 bases at V and 3 bases at J, with 11 bases between the two ends. The CDR3 has 13 amino acids. Individual cDNA molecules each received unique molecular identifiers attached to them. TCRdb ran MiXCR on the 5' RACE reads and lists one entry per CDR3 protein. This table has 45,000 to 55,000 distinct CDR3 sequences, about 6.2% appearing once. This entry is derived from a study of early T cells in non-severe SARS-CoV-2 infection. Sequencing used whole blood. The sequence was collected from an adult who was a healthcare worker with PCR-confirmed SARS-CoV-2 infection or an uninfected control (not recorded which). This rearrangement joins TRBV6-1 to TRBJ1-1; D is perhaps TRBD1 (6 bases). The CDR3 sequence is CASSQRQDTEAFF. CDR3 bases: TGTGCCAGCAGCCAAAGACAGGACACTGAAGCTTTCTTT.